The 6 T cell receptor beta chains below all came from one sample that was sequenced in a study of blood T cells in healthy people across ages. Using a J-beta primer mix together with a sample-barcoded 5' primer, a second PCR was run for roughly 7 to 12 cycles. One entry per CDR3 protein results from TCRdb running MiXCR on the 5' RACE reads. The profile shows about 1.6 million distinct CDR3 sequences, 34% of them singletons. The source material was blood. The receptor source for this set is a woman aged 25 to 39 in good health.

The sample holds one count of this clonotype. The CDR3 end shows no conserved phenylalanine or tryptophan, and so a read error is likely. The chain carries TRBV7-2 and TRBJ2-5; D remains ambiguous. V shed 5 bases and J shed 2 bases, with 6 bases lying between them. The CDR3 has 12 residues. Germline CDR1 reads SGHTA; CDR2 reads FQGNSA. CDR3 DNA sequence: TGTGCCAGCAGCAGATTTCAAGAGACCCAGTACGTC. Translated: CASSRFQETQYV.

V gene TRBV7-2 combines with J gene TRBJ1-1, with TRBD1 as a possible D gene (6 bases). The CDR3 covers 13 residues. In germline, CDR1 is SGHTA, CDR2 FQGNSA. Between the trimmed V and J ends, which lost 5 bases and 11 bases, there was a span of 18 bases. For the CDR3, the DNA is TGTGCCAGCAGCACATTAGGGGGGGGAGTCGCTTTCTTT. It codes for CASSTLGGGVAFF. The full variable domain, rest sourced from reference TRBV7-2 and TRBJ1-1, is GAGVSQSPSNKVTEKGKDVELRCDPISGHTALYWYRQSLGQGLEFLIYFQGNSAPDKSGLPSDRFSAERTGGSVSTLTIQRTQQEDSAVYLCASSTLGGGVAFFGQGTRLTVV.

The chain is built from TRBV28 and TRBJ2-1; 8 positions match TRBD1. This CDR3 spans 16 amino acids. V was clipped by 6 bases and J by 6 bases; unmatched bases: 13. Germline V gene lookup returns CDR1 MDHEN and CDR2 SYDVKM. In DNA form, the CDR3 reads TGTGCCAGCAGCACCAGAGGGTGGACAGGGTCCAATGAGCAGTTCTTC. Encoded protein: CASSTRGWTGSNEQFF.

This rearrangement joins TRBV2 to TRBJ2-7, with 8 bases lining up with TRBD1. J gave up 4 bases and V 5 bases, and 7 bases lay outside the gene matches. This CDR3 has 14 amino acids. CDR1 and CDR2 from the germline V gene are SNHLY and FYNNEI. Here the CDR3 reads CASSRWTGRYEQYF. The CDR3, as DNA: TGTGCCAGCAGTAGATGGACAGGGAGATACGAGCAGTACTTC.

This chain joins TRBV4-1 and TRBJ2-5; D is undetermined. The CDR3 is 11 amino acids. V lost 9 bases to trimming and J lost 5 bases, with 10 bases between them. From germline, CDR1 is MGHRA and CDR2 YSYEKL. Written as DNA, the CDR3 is TGCGCCAGTGGAGCCCAGGAGACCCAGTACTTC. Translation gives CASGAQETQYF.

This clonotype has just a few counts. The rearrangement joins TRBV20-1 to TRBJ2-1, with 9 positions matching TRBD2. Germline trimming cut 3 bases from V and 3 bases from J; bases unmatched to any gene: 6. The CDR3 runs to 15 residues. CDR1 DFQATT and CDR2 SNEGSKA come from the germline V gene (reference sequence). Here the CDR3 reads CSASAGLAGYNEQFF. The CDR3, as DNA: TGCAGTGCTAGCGCGGGACTAGCCGGCTACAATGAGCAGTTCTTC.